The clone carrying this T cell receptor beta chain was picked up a small number of times. Its antigen is unidentified. The data were taken from a study of prognosis after radiotherapy for stage I lung cancer. Study-wide background: Patients with newly diagnosed primary stage I lung tumors numbered about 15, with a few others having oligometastatic NSCLC after surgical resection of the primary tumor. Concurrent therapy with stereotactic body radiotherapy was given to no patient.

Regarding the study as a whole: It was reported that patients with metastases and those without them differed in TRBV and TRBJ gene usage. Unique TCR clone counts dropped after stereotactic body radiation therapy, from a median of roughly 10,000 to 7,000.

The CDR3 loop spans 13 amino acids. Losses at the gene ends were 3 bases for V and 4 bases for J; bases not matched to a gene: 3. Germline CDR1 SGHNT, CDR2 YYREEE (reference sequence). Using two-round multiplex PCR, the authors amplified TCR beta CDR3 from genomic DNA. Primers (each specific to one TRBV or TRBJ gene) were used in first-round PCR. MiXCR, run by TCRdb on the multiplex PCR reads, gives a single entry per CDR3 protein. Of about 25,000 distinct CDR3 sequences in the sample, roughly 40% are singletons; the top ten hold around a fifth. This receptor was identified in a donor aged 50 or older with non-small cell lung cancer. V usage is TRBV5-4 and J usage is TRBJ1-2; 7 bases are shared with TRBD1. Sequences were derived from PBMCs, sampled before or after stereotactic body radiation therapy (not recorded which). CDR3: CASSSGTAYGYTF. Here the CDR3 DNA reads TGTGCCAGCAGCTCAGGGACAGCCTATGGCTACACCTTC.